This passage covers 28 T cell receptor beta chains from one sample sequenced in a study of shared T cell receptors in the human thymus. Repertoires were generated with immunoSEQ multiplex PCR, while TCRdb's copy carries only in-frame clones and drops some. The sample shows approximately 760,000 clones, approximately 85% of them seen only once. The same specimen was also included in a second study, on human thymus T cells.

The specimen sequenced was thymocytes. The receptors originated from a girl in the first two years of life with a congenital heart defect.

In this sample, this clone turned up a few times. The rearrangement links TRBV6-5 to TRBJ1-1; 9 bases line up with TRBD1. Trimming cost V 6 bases and J 6 bases; bases outside gene matches: 8. Germline-derived CDR1 and CDR2 are MNHEY and SVGAGI. The CDR3 runs to 14 residues. This chain's CDR3 is CASRNRGPEAEAFF. In DNA form, the CDR3 reads TGTGCCAGCAGAAACAGGGGGCCGGAGGCTGAAGCTTTCTTT.

This clone has just one count. The rearrangement uses TRBV11-2 and TRBJ1-6, with no clear D. The germline V and J ends were trimmed by 3 bases and 9 bases, with 9 bases remaining between them. CDR1 and CDR2 from the germline V gene are SGHAT and FQNNGV. The CDR3 is 13 amino acids. The CDR3 region has the DNA TGTGCCAGCAGCTTTGAGGGAGGTTCACCCCTCCACTTT. Its translation: CASSFEGGSPLHF. The variable domain in full, with the rest retrieved from reference TRBV11-2 and TRBJ1-6, is EAGVAQSPRYKIIEKRQSVAFWCNPISGHATLYWYQQILGQGPKLLIQFQNNGVVDDSQLPKDRFSAERLKGVDSTLKIQPAKLEDSAVYLCASSFEGGSPLHFGNGTRLTVT.

This rearrangement joins TRBV6-5 to TRBJ2-3; TRBD2 aligns across 10 bases. J gave up 6 bases and V 1 base, and 7 bases lay outside the gene matches. The CDR3 is made up of 16 amino acids. From germline, CDR1 is MNHEY and CDR2 SVGAGI. Here the CDR3 DNA reads TGTGCCAGCAGTTACTTCAGCGGGGGGGGTGAGGATACGCAGTATTTT. This codes for CASSYFSGGGEDTQYF.

The chain combines TRBV6-1 with TRBJ1-6; D might be TRBD1 (5 bases). Trimming shortened V by 8 bases and J by 6 bases, and 11 bases separated the two germline ends. CDR3 length equals 13 residues. Per germline, CDR1 MNHNS and CDR2 SASEGT. The CDR3 DNA sequence: TGTGCCAGCGCGCGGGGCTTTAATTCACCCCTCCACTTT. Translated, it gives CASARGFNSPLHF.

This chain links TRBV5-1 with TRBJ2-7; 7 bases map to TRBD1. V lost 4 bases to trimming and J lost 0 bases; unmatched junction nucleotides: 4. Germline V gene lookup returns CDR1 SGHRS and CDR2 YFSETQ. This CDR3 is built from 14 residues. The CDR3 DNA reads TGCGCCAGCAGCGACAGGGCGAGCTCCTACGAGCAGTACTTC. Protein product: CASSDRASSYEQYF.

CDR3 nucleotide sequence: TGTGCCAGCAGCTCTGACTACCTAGCGGGGGCCGACACCGGGGAGCTGTTTTTT. Its translation is CASSSDYLAGADTGELFF. This sequence joins TRBV5-6 and TRBJ2-2; the match to TRBD2 covers 10 bases. CDR3 size: 18 residues. V lost 3 bases and J lost 3; bases outside the gene matches: 11. In germline, CDR1 is SGHDT, CDR2 YYEEEE.

This clone appeared a single time. The V gene is TRBV9, the J gene TRBJ2-3; no clear D. Trimming cost V 0 bases and J 6 bases, with 5 bases left between them. CDR1 is SGDLS and CDR2 is YYNGEE in the germline V gene. This CDR3 is built from 12 residues. CDR3 residues: CASSVEPDTQYF. The CDR3 DNA is TGTGCCAGCAGCGTAGAGCCTGATACGCAGTATTTT.

V gene TRBV2 combines with J gene TRBJ2-7, with D perhaps TRBD1 (6 bases). Trimming removed 7 bases at V and 5 bases at J, with 12 bases between. Germline V gene sequence: CDR1 SNHLY, CDR2 FYNNEI. The CDR3 extends over 12 amino acids. The CDR3 coding sequence is TGTGCCAGCACAGGACAGTTTCACGAGCAGTACTTC. Encoded protein: CASTGQFHEQYF.

This clone was seen once. This chain joins TRBV9 and TRBJ1-1, with a weak D call TRBD1 (5 bases). Germline-derived CDR1 and CDR2 are SGDLS and YYNGEE. Trimming removed 4 bases from V and 0 bases from J, with 10 bases in between. The CDR3 contains 14 residues. The CDR3 coding sequence is TGTGCCAGCAGCCGGGGGGTACTGAACACTGAAGCTTTCTTT. It translates to CASSRGVLNTEAFF.

This chain connects TRBV11-2 to TRBJ2-7; D is undetermined. The CDR3 has 14 residues. The V gene lost 1 base and the J gene lost 5 bases, with 12 bases spanning the gap. In germline, CDR1 is SGHAT, CDR2 FQNNGV. The CDR3 protein is CASSLVPGFHEQYF. The CDR3 DNA follows: TGTGCCAGCAGCTTAGTCCCCGGTTTCCACGAGCAGTACTTC. Full variable domain (remainder filled in from reference TRBV11-2 and TRBJ2-7): EAGVAQSPRYKIIEKRQSVAFWCNPISGHATLYWYQQILGQGPKLLIQFQNNGVVDDSQLPKDRFSAERLKGVDSTLKIQPAKLEDSAVYLCASSLVPGFHEQYFGPGTRLTVT.

This clone was picked up one time. The chain combines TRBV14 with TRBJ2-7, with TRBD1 identical over 8 bases. V shed 6 bases, J shed 6 bases, and the junction held 13 bases outside the gene matches. This CDR3 is 15 amino acids long. Germline V CDR1 and CDR2: SGHDN, FVKESK. The CDR3 protein is CASRGGQGFRCEQYF. The CDR3 nucleotides are TGTGCCAGCAGAGGCGGACAGGGTTTTAGGTGCGAGCAGTACTTC.

The CDR3 here is CASSYSVSKNIQYF. For the CDR3, the DNA is TGTGCCAGCAGTTACTCCGTCTCCAAAAACATTCAGTACTTC. V and J are TRBV6-6 and TRBJ2-4; D is unclear. Per germline, CDR1 MNHNY and CDR2 SVGAGI (reference sequence). The CDR3 loop spans 14 amino acids. The ends were cut back, 0 bases at V and 2 bases at J, with 5 bases in the middle.

The rearrangement uses TRBV5-6 and TRBJ2-7; 7 bases are shared with TRBD1. Germline lookup yields CDR1 SGHDT and CDR2 YYEEEE. The CDR3 consists of 14 residues. J lost 2 bases, V lost 5 bases, and 7 bases had no gene match. Written as DNA, the CDR3 is TGTGCCAGCAGTACCGACAGGGTCCCCTACGAGCAGTACTTC. Translated, it gives CASSTDRVPYEQYF.

V is TRBV6-4 and J is TRBJ1-1, with D maybe TRBD1 (6 bases). Germline V gene data show CDR1 as MRHNA and CDR2 as SNTAGT. This CDR3 comprises 13 residues. V was cut by 5 bases and J by 2 bases, with 9 bases left in between. In DNA, the CDR3 is TGTGCCAGCAGTCGGACAGTTAACACTGAAGCTTTCTTT. This codes for CASSRTVNTEAFF.

This chain uses TRBV5-1 with TRBJ1-1; TRBD1 matches 8 bases. The CDR3 runs to 15 residues. The germline V gene encodes CDR1 SGHRS and CDR2 YFSETQ. Losses at the gene ends were 5 bases for V and 1 base for J; bases not matched to a gene: 7. This CDR3 is CASRTGAPQNTEAFF. CDR3 sequence (DNA): TGCGCCAGCAGGACAGGGGCCCCACAGAACACTGAAGCTTTCTTT.

The chain uses TRBV25-1 and TRBJ2-7; D might be TRBD2 (7 bases). CDR3 size: 17 residues. Trimming took 0 bases from V and 2 from J, leaving 17 bases between them. Germline V gene data show CDR1 as MGHDK and CDR2 as SYGVNS. The CDR3 loop reads CASSEYSAAGAPYEQYF. CDR3 DNA: TGTGCCAGCAGTGAATATTCCGCGGCGGGGGCGCCCTACGAGCAGTACTTC.

The chain links TRBV11-2 to TRBJ2-1; TRBD2 aligns across 8 bases. V dropped 3 bases and J dropped 8; count of bases not matched to a gene: 9. The CDR3 runs 15 residues. Per germline, CDR1 SGHAT and CDR2 FQNNGV. As DNA, the CDR3 is TGTGCCAGCAGCTTTGGCGGGGGGCGGGGTGATGAGCAGTTCTTC. It codes for CASSFGGGRGDEQFF.

This chain connects TRBV28 to TRBJ2-1; TRBD1 aligns across 10 bases. The CDR3 extends over 16 amino acids. V lost 6 bases to trimming and J lost 5 bases; unmatched junction nucleotides: 10. CDR1 is MDHEN and CDR2 is SYDVKM in the germline V gene. The CDR3 loop reads CASSLEVGQGNNEQFF. For the CDR3, the DNA is TGTGCCAGCAGCCTCGAGGTGGGACAGGGGAACAATGAGCAGTTCTTC.

This clone was counted between two and nine times. This chain uses TRBV7-9 with TRBJ2-1; D remains unclear. CDR1 and CDR2 from the germline V gene are SEHNR and FQNEAQ (reference sequence). This CDR3 region has 15 residues. V gave up 5 bases and J gave up 7 bases, with 18 bases separating them. For the CDR3, the DNA is TGTGCCAGCAGCCAAGTCCTTTCTCAGGAAAATGAGCAGTTCTTC. The encoded protein is CASSQVLSQENEQFF. The whole variable domain, remainder taken from reference TRBV7-9 and TRBJ2-1, is DTGVSQNPRHKITKRGQNVTFRCDPISEHNRLYWYRQTLGQGPEFLTYFQNEAQLEKSRLLSDRFSAERPKGSFSTLEIQRTEQGDSAMYLCASSQVLSQENEQFFGPGTRLTVL.

This chain links TRBV29-1 with TRBJ2-6; the match to TRBD1 covers 9 bases. Germline V gene data show CDR1 as SQVTM and CDR2 as ANQGSEA. CDR3 length: 16 residues. The V segment lost 4 bases and the J segment 1 base; nucleotides outside the gene matches: 5. The CDR3 nucleotides read TGCAGCGTTGCGGGGACAGGGACATCTGGGGCCAACGTCCTGACTTTC. Its protein is CSVAGTGTSGANVLTF.

The chain uses TRBV2 and TRBJ1-2; D not resolved. V was shortened by 4 bases and J by 5 bases, with 14 bases between the two germline ends. Germline CDR1 reads SNHLY; CDR2 reads FYNNEI. The CDR3 is made up of 14 amino acids. CDR3 in DNA: TGTGCCAGCAGTGTTACCCCGGTTTTGTATGGCTACACCTTC. As protein: CASSVTPVLYGYTF.

The J gene is TRBJ1-5, the V gene TRBV25-1; D gene unclear. Germline-derived CDR1 and CDR2 are MGHDK and SYGVNS. V dropped 9 bases and J dropped 6 bases, with 15 bases sitting between them. There are 13 residues in the CDR3. CDR3 region: CASSFGRGQPQHF. CDR3 coding DNA: TGTGCCAGTTCGTTTGGGCGGGGTCAGCCCCAGCATTTT.

The chain combines TRBV5-1 with TRBJ1-1; 10 positions agree with TRBD1. Germline assignment: CDR1 SGHRS and CDR2 YFSETQ. The CDR3 totals 16 residues. V dropped 4 bases and J dropped 1; count of bases not matched to a gene: 7. The CDR3 sequence is CASSPEGQGTNTEAFF. The CDR3 DNA follows: TGCGCCAGCAGCCCAGAGGGACAGGGGACGAACACTGAAGCTTTCTTT.

The V gene is TRBV6-5, the J gene TRBJ1-1; D possibly corresponds to TRBD1 (6 bases). The CDR3 length is 14 residues. Germline V gene sequence: CDR1 MNHEY, CDR2 SVGAGI. V lost 6 bases, J lost 1 base, and 12 bases lay in between. CDR3 nucleotides: TGTGCCAGCAGCCATGGGACACGGAACACTGAAGCTTTCTTT. Translating gives CASSHGTRNTEAFF.

In its sample, this clone was seen a few times. The rearrangement links TRBV6-6 to TRBJ2-2, with a tentative D call TRBD2 (7 bases). The CDR3 runs to 13 residues. With 8 bases removed from V and 6 bases from J, the gap between germline ends came to 13 bases. Germline V lookup: CDR1 MNHNY, CDR2 SVGAGI (reference sequence). The CDR3 sequence is CASLGGPPGELFF. The DNA of the CDR3 is TGTGCCAGCCTCGGGGGGCCCCCCGGGGAGCTGTTTTTT.

In DNA, the CDR3 is TGTGCCAGCAGTGAAGCACCCCCGGGTAGTGAAGCTTTCTTT. Its protein is CASSEAPPGSEAFF. The chain recombines TRBV6-1 with TRBJ1-1; D is unresolved. The CDR3 length is 14 residues. The germline V gene has CDR1 MNHNS and CDR2 SASEGT. The V end lost 0 bases, the J end lost 7 bases, and 12 bases lay between the germline ends.

The gene calls are TRBV5-1 and TRBJ2-2, with 8 bases aligning to TRBD2. Trimming took 3 bases from V and 5 from J; bases not matched to a gene: 6. Germline V gene data show CDR1 as SGHRS and CDR2 as YFSETQ. The CDR3 covers 15 residues. The CDR3 spells CASSYGTRRTGELFF. The DNA for the CDR3 is TGCGCCAGCAGCTACGGGACTAGGCGGACCGGGGAGCTGTTTTTT.

The chain couples TRBV19 to TRBJ2-3; the match to TRBD2 covers 13 bases. After removal of 4 bases from V and 1 base from J, the junction contained 8 bases not matched to a gene. In germline, CDR1 is LNHDA, CDR2 SQIVND (reference sequence). This CDR3 has 18 amino acids. In nucleotides, the CDR3 is TGTGCCAGTAGTACACCTTGGACTAGCGGGGGAGGCACAGATACGCAGTATTTT. Residues: CASSTPWTSGGGTDTQYF.